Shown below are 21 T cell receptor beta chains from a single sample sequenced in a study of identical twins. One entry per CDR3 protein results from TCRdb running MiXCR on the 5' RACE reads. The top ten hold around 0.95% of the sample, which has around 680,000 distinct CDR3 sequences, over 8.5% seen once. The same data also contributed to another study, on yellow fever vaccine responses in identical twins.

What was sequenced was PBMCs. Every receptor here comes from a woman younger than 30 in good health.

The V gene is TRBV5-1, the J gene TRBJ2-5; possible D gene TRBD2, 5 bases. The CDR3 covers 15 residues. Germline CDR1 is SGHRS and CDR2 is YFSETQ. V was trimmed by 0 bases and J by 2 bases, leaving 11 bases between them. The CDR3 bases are TGCGCCAGCAGCTTGGGAGCGGCCAGACAAGAGACCCAGTACTTC. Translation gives CASSLGAARQETQYF.

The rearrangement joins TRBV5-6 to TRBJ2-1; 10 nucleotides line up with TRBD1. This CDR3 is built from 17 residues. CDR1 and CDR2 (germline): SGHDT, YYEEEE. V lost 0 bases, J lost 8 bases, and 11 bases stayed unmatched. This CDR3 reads CASSLVGTGVGGDEQFF. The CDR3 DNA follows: TGTGCCAGCAGCTTGGTCGGGACAGGGGTCGGAGGGGATGAGCAGTTCTTC.

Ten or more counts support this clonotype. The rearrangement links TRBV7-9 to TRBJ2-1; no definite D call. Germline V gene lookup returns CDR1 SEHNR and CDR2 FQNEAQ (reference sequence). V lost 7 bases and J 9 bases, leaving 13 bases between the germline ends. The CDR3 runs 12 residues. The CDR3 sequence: CASTQTLAEQFF. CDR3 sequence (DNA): TGTGCCAGCACCCAAACCCTTGCTGAGCAGTTCTTC.

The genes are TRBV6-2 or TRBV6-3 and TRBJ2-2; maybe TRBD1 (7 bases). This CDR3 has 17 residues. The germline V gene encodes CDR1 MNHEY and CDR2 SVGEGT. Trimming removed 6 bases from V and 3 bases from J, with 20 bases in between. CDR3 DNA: TGTGCCAGCAGCCCGGCGGGGACAGCGTCTCACACCGGGGAGCTGTTTTTT. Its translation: CASSPAGTASHTGELFF.

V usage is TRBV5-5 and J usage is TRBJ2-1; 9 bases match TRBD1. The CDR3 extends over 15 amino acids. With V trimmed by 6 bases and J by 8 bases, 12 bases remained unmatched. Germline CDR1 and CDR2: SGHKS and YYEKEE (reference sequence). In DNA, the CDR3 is TGTGCCAGCACAAAATCCGGGACAGGGCCCCATGAGCAGTTCTTC. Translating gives CASTKSGTGPHEQFF.

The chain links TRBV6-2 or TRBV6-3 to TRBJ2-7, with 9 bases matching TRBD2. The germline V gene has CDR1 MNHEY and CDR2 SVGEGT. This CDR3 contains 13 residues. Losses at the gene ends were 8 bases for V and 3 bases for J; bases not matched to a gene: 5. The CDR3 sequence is CASLETSGYEQYF. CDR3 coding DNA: TGTGCCAGCCTGGAGACTAGCGGCTACGAGCAGTACTTC.

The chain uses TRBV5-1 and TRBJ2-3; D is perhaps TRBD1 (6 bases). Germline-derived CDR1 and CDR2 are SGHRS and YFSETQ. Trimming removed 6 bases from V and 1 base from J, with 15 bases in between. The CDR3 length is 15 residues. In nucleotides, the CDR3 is TGCGCCAGCACTTACTCGGGACATCGCACAGATACGCAGTATTTT. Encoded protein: CASTYSGHRTDTQYF. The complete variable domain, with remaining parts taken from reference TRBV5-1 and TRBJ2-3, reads KAGVTQTPRYLIKTRGQQVTLSCSPISGHRSVSWYQQTPGQGLQFLFEYFSETQRNKGNFPGRFSGRQFSNSRSEMNVSTLELGDSALYLCASTYSGHRTDTQYFGPGTRLTVL.

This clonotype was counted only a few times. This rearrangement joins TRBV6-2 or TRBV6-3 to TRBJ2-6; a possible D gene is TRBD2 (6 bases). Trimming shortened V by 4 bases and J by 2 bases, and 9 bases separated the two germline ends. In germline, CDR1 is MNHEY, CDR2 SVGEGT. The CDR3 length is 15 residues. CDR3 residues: CASSLSGAGANVLTF. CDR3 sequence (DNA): TGTGCCAGCAGTTTATCGGGGGCTGGGGCCAACGTCCTGACTTTC.

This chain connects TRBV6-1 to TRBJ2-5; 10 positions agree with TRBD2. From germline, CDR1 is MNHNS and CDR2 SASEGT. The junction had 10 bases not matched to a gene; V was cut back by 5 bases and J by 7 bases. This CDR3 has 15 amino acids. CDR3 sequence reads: CASSRLAGADRTQYF. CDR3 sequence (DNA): TGTGCCAGCAGTCGTCTAGCGGGAGCCGATAGGACCCAGTACTTC.

Written as DNA, the CDR3 is TGCGCCAGCAGCAAACCAAGTGGGACTAGCTACGATACGCAGTATTTT. This encodes CASSKPSGTSYDTQYF. The chain joins TRBV5-1 to TRBJ2-3; 9 nucleotides agree with TRBD2. J gave up 6 bases and V 4 bases, and 12 bases lay outside the gene matches. The CDR3 loop spans 16 amino acids. CDR1 and CDR2 (germline): SGHRS, YFSETQ. The variable domain in full, with the rest retrieved from reference TRBV5-1 and TRBJ2-3, is KAGVTQTPRYLIKTRGQQVTLSCSPISGHRSVSWYQQTPGQGLQFLFEYFSETQRNKGNFPGRFSGRQFSNSRSEMNVSTLELGDSALYLCASSKPSGTSYDTQYFGPGTRLTVL.

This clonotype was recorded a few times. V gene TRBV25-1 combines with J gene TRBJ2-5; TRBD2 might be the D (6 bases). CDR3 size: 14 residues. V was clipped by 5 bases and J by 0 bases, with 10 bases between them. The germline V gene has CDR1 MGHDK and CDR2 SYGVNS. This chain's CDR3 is CASSIGGNQETQYF. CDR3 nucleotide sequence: TGTGCCAGCAGTATCGGGGGAAACCAAGAGACCCAGTACTTC.

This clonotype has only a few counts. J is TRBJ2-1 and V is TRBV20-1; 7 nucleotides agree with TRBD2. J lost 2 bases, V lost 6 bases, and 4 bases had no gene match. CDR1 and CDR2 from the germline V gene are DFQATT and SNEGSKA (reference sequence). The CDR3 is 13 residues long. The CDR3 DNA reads TGCAGTGCCCAGCGGGATCCCTACAATGAGCAGTTCTTC. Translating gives CSAQRDPYNEQFF.

The CDR3 region is CASSGITGDEQFF. The CDR3 DNA sequence: TGTGCCAGCAGCGGAATTACAGGGGATGAGCAGTTCTTC. The rearrangement uses TRBV9 and TRBJ2-1; 7 nucleotides line up with TRBD1. The CDR3 is 13 amino acids. Germline V lookup: CDR1 SGDLS, CDR2 YYNGEE. Losses at the gene ends were 3 bases for V and 8 bases for J; bases not matched to a gene: 5. Looking up the rest from reference TRBV9 and TRBJ2-1 gives the full variable domain: DSGVTQTPKHLITATGQRVTLRCSPRSGDLSVYWYQQSLDQGLQFLIQYYNGEERAKGNILERFSAQQFPDLHSELNLSSLELGDSALYFCASSGITGDEQFFGPGTRLTVL.

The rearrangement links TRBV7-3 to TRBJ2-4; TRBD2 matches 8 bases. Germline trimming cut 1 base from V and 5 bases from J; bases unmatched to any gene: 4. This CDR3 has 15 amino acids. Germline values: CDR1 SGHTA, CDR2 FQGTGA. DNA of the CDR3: TGTGCCAGCAGCTTAATACCGGGGGGGCAAAACATTCAGTACTTC. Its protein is CASSLIPGGQNIQYF.

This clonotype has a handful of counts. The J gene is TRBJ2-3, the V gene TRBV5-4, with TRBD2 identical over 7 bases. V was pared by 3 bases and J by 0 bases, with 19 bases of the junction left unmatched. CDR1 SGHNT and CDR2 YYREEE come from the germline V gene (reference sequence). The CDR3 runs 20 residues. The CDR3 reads CASSSSGGPKYLRSTDTQYF. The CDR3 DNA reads TGTGCCAGCAGCTCATCGGGGGGTCCGAAATACCTTCGCAGCACAGATACGCAGTATTTT.

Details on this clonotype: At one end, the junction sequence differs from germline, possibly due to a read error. The CDR3 loop reads CCARDHTSGSRMNEQFF. The CDR3 DNA sequence: TGCTGTGCTAGAGATCATACTAGCGGGAGTAGGATGAATGAGCAGTTCTTC. This chain joins TRBV20-1 and TRBJ2-1; 11 bases line up with TRBD2. In germline, CDR1 is DFQATT, CDR2 SNEGSKA (reference sequence). CDR3 length: 17 amino acids.

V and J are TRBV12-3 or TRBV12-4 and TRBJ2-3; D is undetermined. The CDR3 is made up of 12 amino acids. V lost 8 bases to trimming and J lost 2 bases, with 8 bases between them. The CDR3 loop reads CASGIYTDTQYF. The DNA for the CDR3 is TGTGCCAGCGGGATATACACAGATACGCAGTATTTT.

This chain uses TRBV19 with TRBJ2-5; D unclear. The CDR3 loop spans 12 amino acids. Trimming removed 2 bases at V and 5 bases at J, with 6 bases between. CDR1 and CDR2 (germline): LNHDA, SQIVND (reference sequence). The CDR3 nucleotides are TGTGCCAGTAGTATATTGGGGGAGACCCAGTACTTC. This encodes CASSILGETQYF.

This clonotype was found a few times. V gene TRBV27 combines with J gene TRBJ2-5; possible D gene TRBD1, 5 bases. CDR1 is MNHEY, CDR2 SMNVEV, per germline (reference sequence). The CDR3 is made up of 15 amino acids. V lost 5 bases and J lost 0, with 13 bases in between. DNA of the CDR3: TGTGCCAGCAGTCAAAAACAGGAGTACCAAGAGACCCAGTACTTC. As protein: CASSQKQEYQETQYF.

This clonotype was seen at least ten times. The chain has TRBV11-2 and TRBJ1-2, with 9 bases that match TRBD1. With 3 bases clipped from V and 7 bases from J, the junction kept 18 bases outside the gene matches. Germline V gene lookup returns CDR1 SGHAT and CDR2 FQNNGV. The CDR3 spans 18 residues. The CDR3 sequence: CASSLVTGTGHSRGGYTF. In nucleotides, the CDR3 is TGTGCCAGCAGCTTGGTGACCGGGACAGGGCATTCAAGGGGTGGCTACACCTTC.

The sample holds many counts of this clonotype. The CDR3 DNA reads TGCAGCGTCCACCGATCTTACAATGAGCAGTTCTTC. Amino acids: CSVHRSYNEQFF. The rearrangement links TRBV29-1 to TRBJ2-1; no definite D call. V lost 6 bases and J 4 bases, leaving 10 bases between the germline ends. Germline-derived CDR1 and CDR2 are SQVTM and ANQGSEA. The CDR3 length is 12 residues.